This TCR beta chain stems from a study of cytomegalovirus exposure and HLA in healthy donors (dated by TCRdb to 2016 to 2017). Some background on the complete study: According to an earlier analysis of 587 of the donors, 150 million to 200 million T cells yielded over 100 million unique TCR beta sequences and less than 300 Gb of sequence data. Typing coverage differed by locus: A, B, C, DRB1 and DQB1 were typed in about 629-640 donors, DQA1 in about 560, DPA1 in around 610, and DPB1 in about 450. In an earlier analysis of about 590 of the donors, high-throughput TCR beta sequencing was used to judge whether each TCR beta V gene segment behaved as functional or pseudogenic. The study used immunosequencing to profile the T cell repertoires of several hundred subjects and linked those repertoires to cytomegalovirus serostatus. In a later analysis, previously published TCR beta repertoires from 666 donors were re-analyzed and high-resolution HLA genotyping was added so that TCR occurrence patterns could be studied. Every repertoire in the discovery cohort had been generated on one and the same sequencing platform. HLA typing covered class I and class II loci at four-digit resolution. Besides the first cohort of roughly 700 subjects, a separate validation cohort made up of 95 to 150 different subjects was used. Among the 398 genotyped donors, about 85% belonged to the genetic ancestry cluster associated with self-reported Caucasian donors. In a later genetic analysis, genome-wide SNP genotypes for about 65% of the roughly 670 donors were used, and that subset was treated as a discovery cohort. An early release covering just under 650 HLA-typed donors comprised about 300 gigabases of sequencing data and some 79 million unique TCR sequences. To predict cytomegalovirus infection status, the study combined high-throughput TCR immunosequencing, statistical association of individual TCRs with disease status, and machine learning. The aim of the study was to test whether cataloging public T cell receptors could identify signatures of past pathogen exposure. Roughly five DR-DQ haplotypes were handled as single units for association and clustering, since linkage in the cohort was strong. Rather than using new phenotypic data, the later analysis identified candidate immune exposures from TCR beta sequences and from how often those sequences occurred across donors. Among about 400 genotyped donors of the cohort, an average of approximately 200,000 unique TCR beta nucleotide sequences was sequenced per donor, of which about 19% were non-productive. Donor age, sex, ethnicity and CMV serostatus were compiled alongside the repertoire data. Study-wide conclusions, independent of this receptor: A later genetic analysis reported fewer N-insertions in productive TCRs among donors in an Asian-associated ancestry cluster than the roughly 700-donor mean. At a false discovery rate of 0.05, a later analysis linked around 17,000 TCR beta sequences to specific HLA alleles. According to a later analysis, parvovirus B19, influenza, CMV and Epstein-Barr virus appeared linked to several top co-occurrence clusters. For the cohort, immune exposure information was limited to CMV serostatus. A later genetic analysis associated a missense DCLRE1C variant with V-gene and J-gene trimming of TCR beta chains, and an independent cohort replicated the association. This cohort had only TCR beta chains sequenced, and the lack of alpha or paired-chain data limited which features could be detected. A few of the identified cytomegalovirus-associated TCR beta chains were confirmed in vitro to be specific for cytomegalovirus antigens. Because counts were too low, seventeen rarely observed V segments, including chromosome 9 orphons, were left out of the earlier analysis of several hundred of the donors. In both the original and validation cohorts, the classifier was reported to diagnose cytomegalovirus status with high specificity and sensitivity. Because HLA typing was missing for some donors at each locus, association tests included only the typed subset. A further reported finding was that TCR beta sequences accurately predicted the HLA-A and HLA-B alleles for most subjects in the first cohort. When HLA alleles, especially DR and DQ, strongly co-occurred, TCR associations were difficult to assign to individual alleles. In the study, 164 TCR beta chains were listed as associated with cytomegalovirus. Roughly uniform sequencing depth across donors was assumed in presence/absence analyses, although this assumption may not hold. A later analysis found that TCR association rates varied across HLA loci, with DRB1 alleles showing the most associated TCRs and HLA-C alleles the fewest. According to the authors, the approach could potentially be generalized to other disease states and immunological phenotypes. In a later analysis, most CMV-associated TCR beta chains were found to appear HLA-restricted, with HLA associations seemingly driven largely by CMV exposure. Some IMGT-functional V segments, including TRBV6-2 and TRBV6-3, could not be told apart with the 87-base-pair reads, so those segments were excluded. Linkage disequilibrium might explain the correlated functional status among segregating V segments, but an unknown experimental factor could not be excluded. A cluster of highly shared sequence variants was judged likely to be a technical artifact of the sequencing pipeline. A later analysis found that HLA-associated TCR beta chains were more clonally expanded and had lower generation probabilities than equally common non-associated chains. Most TCR sequences were observed very rarely across donors, whereas some public TCRs were present in many individuals. In an earlier analysis of about 550 of the donors, most TCR beta V segments were observed in productive rearrangements about 87% or about 30% of the time, broadly matching IMGT annotations.

Libraries came from the immunoSEQ multiplex PCR assay. The multiplex PCR relied on a mix of 60 forward primers for TCR Vbeta segments and 13 reverse primers for TCR Jbeta segments. The CDR3 region of rearranged TCR beta genes was amplified from genomic DNA by a multiplex PCR assay. On the Illumina HiSeq System, the amplified TCR beta libraries were sequenced as 87-base-pair reads. Under the source paper's analysis protocol: Across the 670 or so repertoires, a later analysis counted 78 million or so unique TCR beta chains, some 11 million of which were shared by at least two donors. A nearest-neighbor algorithm error-corrected the raw reads and collapsed the reads into unique sequences, merging closely related sequences to remove PCR and sequencing errors. V, D and J gene segments were assigned by aligning CDR3 sequences to IMGT reference sequences. For a sequence to be retained, at least a six-nucleotide match to both a V gene segment and a J gene segment was required. A rearrangement was called productive if the CDR3 had no stop codons and remained in frame with V and J, and every other rearrangement was called non-productive. Following IMGT convention, CDR3 was defined as the stretch from the second conserved V-encoded cysteine up to the conserved J-encoded phenylalanine. In an earlier analysis of approximately 590 of the donors, sequences lacking an unambiguous match to a single V gene segment were excluded. An earlier analysis of 500 to 700 of the donors classified V segments as functional when productive rearrangements were above 56.7% and as segregating when the standard deviation between donors was above 5%. To diagnose cytomegalovirus status from the catalog of TCR beta chain sequences, a statistical classification framework was built. V and J gene assignment, in a later analysis, came from comparing TCR nucleotide sequences with IMGT/GENE-DB human TR gene sequences. In a later analysis, CDR3 sequences and most-parsimonious VDJ recombination scenarios were assigned using the TCRdist pipeline. A later analysis defined each TCR beta chain by its CDR3 amino acid sequence plus V-gene family, and excluded reads lacking a unique V-gene family. To address suspected cross-contamination and a sequencing artifact, a later analysis removed a few hundred highly shared, low-generation-probability nucleotide sequences. A later analysis calculated a clonal expansion index for each public chain from normalized within-repertoire ranks of inferred template counts. In a later analysis, generation probabilities were computed with a VDJ recombination model fitted to out-of-frame rearrangements, and the resulting probabilities were checked against IGoR. In a later analysis, TCR-TCR, TCR-HLA and TCR-CMV co-occurrence was scored with hypergeometric tests, and a repertoire-size bias correction was applied to TCR pairs. A later analysis estimated false discovery rates by permuting HLA or CMV assignments 20 times. In a later analysis, co-occurring TCRs were grouped using DBSCAN, with TCRdist sequence similarity added in when clustering inside HLA-allele-positive subsets. Repertoires with fewer than 30,000 or more than 120,000 public chains, plus five repertoires with anomalous nucleotide sharing, were excluded from co-occurrence clustering. Not all clones reach the TCRdb copy of this immuneACCESS table, which keeps in-frame sequences only. Checked studies attribute under half of the gap to unresolved V genes and leave the rest unexplained. The DNA gave D and trimming, while V, J and clone size come from that table. Across this sample there are some 130,000 clones, with over 50% seen only once. The ten most abundant clones make up about 1.5% of the sample.

A word on this clone: Its binding antigen is unknown. There are no base qualities to consult, and no much larger clone falls within one base.

V trim: 3 bases; J trim: 5 bases; unmatched bases: 9. There are 15 amino acids in the CDR3, from cysteine to phenylalanine inclusive. The kept DNA is CDR3 alone, 45 bases in frame from the first base. Taken from the germline V gene, the CDR1 and CDR2 loops are SGHRS and YFSETQ. The cohort comprised around 700 healthy bone marrow donors. Cohort members were all nominally healthy when sampled, although unrecorded immune exposures were likely present. CMV serostatus was positive for 250 to 300 and negative for about 50% of the roughly 670 cohort members, and was not recorded for this donor. A peripheral blood sample was provided by each donor, and peripheral blood mononuclear cells were used for TCR beta sequencing. Genomic DNA extraction from the blood cell samples was performed with the Qiagen DNeasy Blood Extraction Kit.

The TCR comes from a human donor in good health. Specimen: PBMCs. The V and J genes are TRBV5-1 and TRBJ2-7, and 9 junctional nucleotides match TRBD1. The DNA reads TGCGCCAGCAGCTACAAGACAGGGGGTGTAAACGAGCAGTACTTC. It translates to CASSYKTGGVNEQYF.